A selection of T cell receptor beta chains follows, all from one sample in a study of T cell responses to AZD1222 COVID-19 vaccine. Measured with immunoSEQ multiplex PCR; TCRdb has only the in-frame clones, and not every one. The table lists 100,000 or so clones, around 87% of them singletons. Sequences were derived from peripheral blood, sampled 28 days after the second AZD1222 dose. These receptors came from an adult who received the AZD1222 COVID-19 vaccine. CDR3s include the opening cysteine and the closing phenylalanine or tryptophan. A D gene is named only where the DNA matches it firmly. For some rows the clone size is stated as once, few or many, or as a class when expanded; others skip it.

clone size: NA; J gene: TRBJ2-3; V gene: TRBV24-1; CDR3 length: 17; D gene: TRBD2; CDR3 DNA: TGTGCCACCAGGCGGACTAGCGGAGTGGGGGGGGAGGATACGCAGTATTTT; CDR3 protein: CATRRTSGVGGEDTQYF
clone size: NA; J gene: TRBJ2-2; V gene: TRBV7-9; CDR3 length: 15; D gene: NA; CDR3 DNA: TGTGCCAGCAGCCCGGACAGTCCCCAGTACGGGGAGCTGTTTTTT; CDR3 protein: CASSPDSPQYGELFF
clone size: NA; J gene: TRBJ2-7; V gene: TRBV5-4; CDR3 length: 15; D gene: NA; CDR3 DNA: TGTGCCAGCAGCCCCGGGACACAGGCCCCCTACGAGCAGTACTTC; CDR3 protein: CASSPGTQAPYEQYF
clone size: NA; J gene: TRBJ2-7; V gene: TRBV7-6; CDR3 length: 13; D gene: NA; CDR3 DNA: TGTGCCAGCAGCTTAGTGGGAGGTGGCGAGCAGTACTTC; CDR3 protein: CASSLVGGGEQYF
clone size: NA; J gene: TRBJ2-2; V gene: TRBV9; CDR3 length: 15; D gene: TRBD2; CDR3 DNA: TGTGCCAGCAGCGTGGGCGGGAGGAGCACCGGGGAGCTGTTTTTT; CDR3 protein: CASSVGGRSTGELFF
clone size: few; J gene: TRBJ1-1; V gene: TRBV21-1; CDR3 length: 15; D gene: NA; CDR3 DNA: TGTGCCAGCAGCAAAATCGGACAGGGTATGACTGAAGCTTTCTTT; CDR3 protein: CASSKIGQGMTEAFF
clone size: NA; J gene: TRBJ1-1; V gene: TRBV5-1; CDR3 length: 15; D gene: NA; CDR3 DNA: TGCGCCAGCAGCCCGGAACCGGGGGGGTACACTGAAGCTTTCTTT; CDR3 protein: CASSPEPGGYTEAFF
clone size: NA; J gene: TRBJ1-3; V gene: TRBV6-2/TRBV6-3; CDR3 length: 14; D gene: NA; CDR3 DNA: TGTGCCAGCAGTTTCCGGGGCGCTGGAAACACCATATATTTT; CDR3 protein: CASSFRGAGNTIYF
clone size: NA; J gene: TRBJ2-7; V gene: TRBV28; CDR3 length: 14; D gene: NA; CDR3 DNA: TGTGCCTCTAAAGCAGGGACCGATTTTTACGAGCAGTACTTC; CDR3 protein: CASKAGTDFYEQYF
clone size: NA; J gene: TRBJ2-3; V gene: TRBV3-1/TRBV3-2; CDR3 length: 17; D gene: TRBD2; CDR3 DNA: TGTGCCAGCAGCCTCCGGGGACTAGCCAGGGACCCAGATACGCAGTATTTT; CDR3 protein: CASSLRGLARDPDTQYF
clone size: NA; J gene: TRBJ2-7; V gene: TRBV6-1; CDR3 length: 14; D gene: NA; CDR3 DNA: TGTGCCAGCAGGTACCCGGGACCCCCCTACGAGCAGTACTTC; CDR3 protein: CASRYPGPPYEQYF
clone size: NA; J gene: TRBJ2-1; V gene: TRBV12-2; CDR3 length: 15; D gene: NA; CDR3 DNA: TGTGCAAGTCGCCTCCGGGACCAGCCCTACAATGAGCAGTTCTTC; CDR3 protein: CASRLRDQPYNEQFF
clone size: NA; J gene: TRBJ1-6; V gene: TRBV2; CDR3 length: 15; D gene: TRBD1; CDR3 DNA: TGTGCCAGCAGTCCAATTTCAGGGGGCAATTCACCCCTCCACTTT; CDR3 protein: CASSPISGGNSPLHF
clone size: NA; J gene: TRBJ2-1; V gene: TRBV18; CDR3 length: 16; D gene: TRBD1; CDR3 DNA: TGTGCCAGCTCCCCCACCGGGACAGGGGGTTACAATGAGCAGTTCTTC; CDR3 protein: CASSPTGTGGYNEQFF
clone size: NA; J gene: TRBJ1-2; V gene: TRBV13; CDR3 length: 13; D gene: NA; CDR3 DNA: TGTGCCAGCAGCTTGGACACCCCCTATGGCTACACCTTC; CDR3 protein: CASSLDTPYGYTF
clone size: NA; J gene: TRBJ1-6; V gene: TRBV24-1; CDR3 length: 18; D gene: NA; CDR3 DNA: TGTGCCACCAGGAGCCGGAACTCACCCTACTCCTATAATTCACCCCTCCACTTT; CDR3 protein: CATRSRNSPYSYNSPLHF
clone size: NA; J gene: TRBJ2-2; V gene: TRBV24-1; CDR3 length: 16; D gene: TRBD1; CDR3 DNA: TGTGCCACCAGTGATTCACGGACAGGATACACCGGGGAGCTGTTTTTT; CDR3 protein: CATSDSRTGYTGELFF
clone size: NA; J gene: TRBJ2-1; V gene: TRBV11-3; CDR3 length: 16; D gene: TRBD2; CDR3 DNA: TGTGCCAGCAGCCGGGGGGGGACTAGCGGGACCAATGAGCAGTTCTTC; CDR3 protein: CASSRGGTSGTNEQFF
clone size: NA; J gene: TRBJ2-2; V gene: TRBV7-9; CDR3 length: 13; D gene: NA; CDR3 DNA: TGTGCCAGCAGCTTAAGAGGAACCGGGGAGCTGTTTTTT; CDR3 protein: CASSLRGTGELFF
clone size: few; J gene: TRBJ2-7; V gene: TRBV9; CDR3 length: 12; D gene: NA; CDR3 DNA: TGTGCCAGCAGCCCGGGGACGACGAAGCAGTACTTC; CDR3 protein: CASSPGTTKQYF
clone size: once; J gene: TRBJ2-1; V gene: TRBV9; CDR3 length: 14; D gene: NA; CDR3 DNA: TGTGCCAGCAGCGTAGGGCTAGCGTACAATGAGCAGTTCTTC; CDR3 protein: CASSVGLAYNEQFF
clone size: NA; J gene: TRBJ1-5; V gene: TRBV4-2; CDR3 length: 13; D gene: NA; CDR3 DNA: TGTGCCAGCAGCCAAGCGCCCAATCAGCCCCAGCATTTT; CDR3 protein: CASSQAPNQPQHF
clone size: NA; J gene: TRBJ2-7; V gene: TRBV9; CDR3 length: 15; D gene: NA; CDR3 DNA: TGTGCCAGCAGCGTAGGGTCCCGGTTGGTGAATGAGCAGTACTTC; CDR3 protein: CASSVGSRLVNEQYF
clone size: NA; J gene: TRBJ2-3; V gene: TRBV7-3; CDR3 length: 17; D gene: TRBD2; CDR3 DNA: TGTGCCAGCAGCTTTTTGTCTGCGGGGGGGAGGACAGATACGCAGTATTTT; CDR3 protein: CASSFLSAGGRTDTQYF
clone size: NA; J gene: TRBJ2-7; V gene: TRBV19; CDR3 length: 16; D gene: TRBD1; CDR3 DNA: TGTGCCATTGAGGGACAGCACTTCTTACTCTCCTACGAGCAGTACTTC; CDR3 protein: CAIEGQHFLLSYEQYF
clone size: NA; J gene: TRBJ2-2; V gene: TRBV6-1; CDR3 length: 13; D gene: NA; CDR3 DNA: TGTGCCAGCAGTGAATTAGCCACCGGGGAGCTGTTTTTT; CDR3 protein: CASSELATGELFF
clone size: NA; J gene: TRBJ1-5; V gene: TRBV27; CDR3 length: 16; D gene: NA; CDR3 DNA: TGTGCCAGCAGGCTAGGGGGAGGAAAGGCCAATCAGCCCCAGCATTTT; CDR3 protein: CASRLGGGKANQPQHF
clone size: NA; J gene: TRBJ1-5; V gene: TRBV7-2; CDR3 length: 16; D gene: TRBD1; CDR3 DNA: TGTGCCAGCAGCTTAGAAGGGACAGGGATGAATCAGCCCCAGCATTTT; CDR3 protein: CASSLEGTGMNQPQHF
clone size: NA; J gene: TRBJ2-4; V gene: TRBV2; CDR3 length: 13; D gene: NA; CDR3 DNA: TGTGCCAGCAGCGGGGGCACCAAAAACATTCAGTACTTC; CDR3 protein: CASSGGTKNIQYF
clone size: NA; J gene: TRBJ1-5; V gene: TRBV28; CDR3 length: 16; D gene: NA; CDR3 DNA: TGTGCCAGCAGTTTATGGCCGCGGCAGAGGGTACAGCCCCAGCATTTT; CDR3 protein: CASSLWPRQRVQPQHF
clone size: NA; J gene: TRBJ2-1; V gene: TRBV5-1; CDR3 length: 16; D gene: NA; CDR3 DNA: TGCGCCAGCAGCTCAACGGGGGCGGGAGTGCACAATGAGCAGTTCTTC; CDR3 protein: CASSSTGAGVHNEQFF
clone size: NA; J gene: TRBJ1-1; V gene: TRBV18; CDR3 length: 14; D gene: TRBD1; CDR3 DNA: TGTGCCAGCTCACCAAGGACAGGGGACACTGAAGCTTTCTTT; CDR3 protein: CASSPRTGDTEAFF
clone size: NA; J gene: TRBJ1-3; V gene: TRBV29-1; CDR3 length: 14; D gene: TRBD1; CDR3 DNA: TGCAGCGTCGCGGGGGGGACAGGGAAAGACACCATATATTTT; CDR3 protein: CSVAGGTGKDTIYF
clone size: NA; J gene: TRBJ1-2; V gene: TRBV20-1; CDR3 length: 11; D gene: NA; CDR3 DNA: TGCAGTGCTAACAGACGAGGAGGCTACACCTTC; CDR3 protein: CSANRRGGYTF